The present T cell receptor beta chain was sequenced within a study of CD8+ T cells in alopecia areata. Study in general: Patients took tofacitinib for 6 to 18 months, followed by 6 drug-free months.

Punch biopsies of lesional scalp, plus peripheral blood, were taken from alopecia areata patients. Isolation of CD4+ and CD8+ T cells from PBMCs was achieved by sorting. Once RNA had been extracted, it was reverse transcribed into cDNA to act as the sequencing template. TCRdb keeps only in-frame clones here, not all; method: immunoSEQ multiplex PCR. The data contain around 140,000 clones, around 49% of them singletons. This CDR3 has 16 amino acids. Germline V CDR1 and CDR2: SGHVS, FQNEAQ. V gave up 4 bases and J gave up 2 bases, with 16 bases separating them. The starting material was CD8+ T cells sorted from blood, obtained at week 0. The chain links TRBV7-8 to TRBJ2-3, with a possible D match to TRBD2 (7 bases). The clonotype was recovered from a human donor with alopecia areata. In nucleotides, the CDR3 is TGTGCCAGCAGCTCCCTGGGGGGGGCTCACACAGATACGCAGTATTTT. It encodes CASSSLGGAHTDTQYF.